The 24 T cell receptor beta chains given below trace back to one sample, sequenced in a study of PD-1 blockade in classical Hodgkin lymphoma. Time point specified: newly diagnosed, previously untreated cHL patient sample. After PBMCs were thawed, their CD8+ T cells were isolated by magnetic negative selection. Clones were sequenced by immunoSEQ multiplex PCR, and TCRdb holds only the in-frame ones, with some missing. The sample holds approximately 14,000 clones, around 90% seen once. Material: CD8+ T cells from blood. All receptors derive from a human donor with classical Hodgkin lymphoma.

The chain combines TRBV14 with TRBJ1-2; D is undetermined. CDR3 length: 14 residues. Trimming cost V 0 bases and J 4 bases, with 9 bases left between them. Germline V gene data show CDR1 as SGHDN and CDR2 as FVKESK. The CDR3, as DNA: TGTGCCAGCAGCCAAGAGGGGTGGCTCTATGGCTACACCTTC. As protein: CASSQEGWLYGYTF.

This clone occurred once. The CDR3 here is CASIESGGSNNEQFF. For the CDR3, the DNA is TGTGCCAGCATTGAGAGCGGGGGGAGTAACAATGAGCAGTTCTTC. This sequence joins TRBV2 and TRBJ2-1, with 9 bases fitting TRBD2. Looked up from germline, CDR1 is SNHLY and CDR2 is FYNNEI. Trimming removed 7 bases from V and 5 bases from J; junction bases left unmatched: 9. The CDR3 covers 15 residues.

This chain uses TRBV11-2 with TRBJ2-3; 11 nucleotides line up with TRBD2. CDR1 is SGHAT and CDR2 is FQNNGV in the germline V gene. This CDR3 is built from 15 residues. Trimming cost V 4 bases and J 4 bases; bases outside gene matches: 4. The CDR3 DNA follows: TGTGCCAGCAGCTCTAGCGGGAGGAGCGCAGATACGCAGTATTTT. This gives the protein CASSSSGRSADTQYF.

CDR3 residues: CASSLWGDTEAFF. The CDR3 DNA reads TGCGCCAGCAGCCTATGGGGGGACACTGAAGCTTTCTTT. The rearrangement joins TRBV4-1 to TRBJ1-1, with D possibly matching TRBD1 (5 bases). V gave up 4 bases and J gave up 3 bases, with 9 bases separating them. This CDR3 is 13 amino acids long. Germline V CDR1 and CDR2: MGHRA, YSYEKL.

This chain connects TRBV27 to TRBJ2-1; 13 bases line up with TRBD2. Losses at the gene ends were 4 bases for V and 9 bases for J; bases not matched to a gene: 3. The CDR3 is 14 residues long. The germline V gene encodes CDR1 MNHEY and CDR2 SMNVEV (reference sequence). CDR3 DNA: TGTGCCAGCAGTTCCGGGACTAGCGGGATTGAGCAGTTCTTC. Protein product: CASSSGTSGIEQFF.

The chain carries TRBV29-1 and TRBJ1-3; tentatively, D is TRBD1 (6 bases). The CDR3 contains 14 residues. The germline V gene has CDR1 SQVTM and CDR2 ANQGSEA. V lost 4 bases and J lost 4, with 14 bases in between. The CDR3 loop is CSVVWQGKGNTIYF. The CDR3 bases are TGCAGCGTTGTGTGGCAGGGGAAAGGAAACACCATATATTTT.

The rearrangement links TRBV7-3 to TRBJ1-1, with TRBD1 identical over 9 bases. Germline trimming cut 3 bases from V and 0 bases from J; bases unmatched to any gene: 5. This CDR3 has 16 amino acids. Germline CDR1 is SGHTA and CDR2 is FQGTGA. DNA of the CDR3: TGTGCCAGCAGCTTCGGACAGGGGCGAATGAACACTGAAGCTTTCTTT. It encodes CASSFGQGRMNTEAFF.

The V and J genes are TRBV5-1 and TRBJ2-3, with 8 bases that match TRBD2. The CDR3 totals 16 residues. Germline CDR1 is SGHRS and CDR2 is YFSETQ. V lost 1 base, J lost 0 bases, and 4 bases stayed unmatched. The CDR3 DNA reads TGCGCCAGCAGCTTGACTAGCGGTCTGAGCACAGATACGCAGTATTTT. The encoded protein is CASSLTSGLSTDTQYF.

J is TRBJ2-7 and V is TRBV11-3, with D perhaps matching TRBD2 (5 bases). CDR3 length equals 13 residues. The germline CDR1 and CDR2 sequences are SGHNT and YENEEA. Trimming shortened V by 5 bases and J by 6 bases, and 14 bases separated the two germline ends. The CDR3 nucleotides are TGTGCCAGCAGCGCGTCTGGGAGACGCGAGCAGTACTTC. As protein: CASSASGRREQYF.

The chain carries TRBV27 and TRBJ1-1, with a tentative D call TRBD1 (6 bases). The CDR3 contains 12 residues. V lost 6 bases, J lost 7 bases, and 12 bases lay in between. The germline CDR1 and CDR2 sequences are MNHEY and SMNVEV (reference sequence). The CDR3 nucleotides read TGTGCCAGCAGCCTAAGGGGGGGTGAAGCTTTCTTT. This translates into CASSLRGGEAFF.

DNA of the CDR3: TGTGCCAGCAGCTTAGGAGAGGGCGGCAATTCACCCCTCCACTTT. Translation gives CASSLGEGGNSPLHF. This chain links TRBV7-6 with TRBJ1-6; D not certain. CDR1 is SGHVS, CDR2 FNYEAQ, per germline. This CDR3 contains 15 residues. Deletions cut 1 base from V and 7 bases from J, with 11 bases between. The complete variable domain, with remaining parts taken from reference TRBV7-6 and TRBJ1-6, reads GAGVSQSPRYKVTKRGQDVALRCDPISGHVSLYWYRQALGQGPEFLTYFNYEAQQDKSGLPNDRFSAERPEGSISTLTIQRTEQRDSAMYRCASSLGEGGNSPLHFGNGTRLTVT.

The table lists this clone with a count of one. In DNA form, the CDR3 reads TGTGCCAGCAGACCGGGACGTTCGGGAGATACGCAGTATTTT. Translation gives CASRPGRSGDTQYF. V gene TRBV27 combines with J gene TRBJ2-3; D tentatively reads TRBD1 or TRBD2 (5 bases each). The V end was cut by 6 bases, the J end by 5 bases, with 15 bases between. The CDR3 has 14 residues. CDR1 and CDR2 (germline): MNHEY, SMNVEV (reference sequence).

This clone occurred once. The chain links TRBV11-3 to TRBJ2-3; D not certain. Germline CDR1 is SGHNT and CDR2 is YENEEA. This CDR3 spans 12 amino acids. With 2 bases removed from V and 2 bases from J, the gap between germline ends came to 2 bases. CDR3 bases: TGTGCCAGCAGCTTAAACACAGATACGCAGTATTTT. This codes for CASSLNTDTQYF.

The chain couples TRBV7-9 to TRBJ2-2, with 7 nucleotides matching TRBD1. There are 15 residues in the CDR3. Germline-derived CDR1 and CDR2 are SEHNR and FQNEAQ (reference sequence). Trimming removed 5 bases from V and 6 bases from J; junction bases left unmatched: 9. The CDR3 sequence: CASSVRDRLSGELFF. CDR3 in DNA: TGTGCCAGCAGCGTCCGGGACAGACTCTCCGGGGAGCTGTTTTTT.

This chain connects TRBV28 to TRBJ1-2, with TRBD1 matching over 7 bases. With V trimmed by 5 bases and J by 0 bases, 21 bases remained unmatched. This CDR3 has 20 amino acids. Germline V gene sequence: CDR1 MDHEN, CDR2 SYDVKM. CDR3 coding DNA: TGTGCCAGCAGTCGACGAGTCCAGAGGGACAGCGAAACCCCTAACTATGGCTACACCTTC. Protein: CASSRRVQRDSETPNYGYTF.

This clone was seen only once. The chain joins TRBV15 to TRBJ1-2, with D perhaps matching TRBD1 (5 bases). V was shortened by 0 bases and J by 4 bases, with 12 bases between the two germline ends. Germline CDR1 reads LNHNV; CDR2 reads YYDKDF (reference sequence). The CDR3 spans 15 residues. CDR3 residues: CATSRDRGEGYGYTF. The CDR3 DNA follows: TGTGCCACCAGCAGAGATAGGGGCGAAGGCTATGGCTACACCTTC.

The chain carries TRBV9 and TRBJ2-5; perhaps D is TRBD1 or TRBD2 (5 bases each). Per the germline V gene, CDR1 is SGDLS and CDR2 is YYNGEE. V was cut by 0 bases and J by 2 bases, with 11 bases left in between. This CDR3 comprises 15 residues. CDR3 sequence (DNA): TGTGCCAGCAGCGTAGACGGGGCACTGCAAGAGACCCAGTACTTC. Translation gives CASSVDGALQETQYF.

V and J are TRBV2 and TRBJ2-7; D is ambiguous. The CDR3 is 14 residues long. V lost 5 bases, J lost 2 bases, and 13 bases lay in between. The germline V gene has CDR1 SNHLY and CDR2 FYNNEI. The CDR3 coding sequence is TGTGCCAGCAGTCTCCGGCCCAGGCCCTACGAGCAGTACTTC. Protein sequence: CASSLRPRPYEQYF.

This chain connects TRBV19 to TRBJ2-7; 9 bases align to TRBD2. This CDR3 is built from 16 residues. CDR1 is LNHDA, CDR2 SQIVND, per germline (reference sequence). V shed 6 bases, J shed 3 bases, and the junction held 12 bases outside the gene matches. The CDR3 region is CASRGLGASGNYEQYV. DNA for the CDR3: TGTGCCAGTAGGGGATTGGGGGCTAGCGGGAACTACGAGCAGTACGTC.

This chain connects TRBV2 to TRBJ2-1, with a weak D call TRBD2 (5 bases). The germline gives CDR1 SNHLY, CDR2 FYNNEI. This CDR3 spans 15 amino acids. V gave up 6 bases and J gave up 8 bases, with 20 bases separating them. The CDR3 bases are TGTGCCAGCAGCTCCACCCGGGCGCCTAGCCATGAGCAGTTCTTC. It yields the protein CASSSTRAPSHEQFF.

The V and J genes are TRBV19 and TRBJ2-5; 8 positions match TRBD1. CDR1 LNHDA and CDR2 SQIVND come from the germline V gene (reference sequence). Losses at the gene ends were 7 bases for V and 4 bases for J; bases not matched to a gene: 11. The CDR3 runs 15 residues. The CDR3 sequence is CASTPDRVGLETQYF. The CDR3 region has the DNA TGTGCCAGTACCCCGGACAGGGTCGGGCTAGAGACCCAGTACTTC.

The CDR3 sequence is CASRGSYNEQFF. As DNA, the CDR3 is TGTGCCAGCAGGGGGTCCTACAATGAGCAGTTCTTC. The chain links TRBV6-5 to TRBJ2-1, with unresolved D. This CDR3 is built from 12 residues. Trimming took 6 bases from V and 1 from J, leaving 4 bases between them. CDR1 is MNHEY and CDR2 is SVGAGI in the germline V gene.

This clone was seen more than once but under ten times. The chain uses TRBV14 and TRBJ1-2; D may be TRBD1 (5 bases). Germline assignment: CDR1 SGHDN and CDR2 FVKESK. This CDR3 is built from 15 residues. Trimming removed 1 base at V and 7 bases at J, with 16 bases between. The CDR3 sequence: CASSQVWDPICGYTF. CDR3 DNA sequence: TGTGCCAGCAGCCAAGTTTGGGACCCAATCTGTGGCTACACCTTC.

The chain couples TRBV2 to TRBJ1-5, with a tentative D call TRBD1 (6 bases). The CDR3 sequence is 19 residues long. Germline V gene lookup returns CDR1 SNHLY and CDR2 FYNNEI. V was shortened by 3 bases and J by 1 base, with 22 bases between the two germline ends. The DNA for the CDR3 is TGTGCCAGCAGTGAGGACGCGGGACACTCGTCGGAGAGCAATCAGCCCCAGCATTTT. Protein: CASSEDAGHSSESNQPQHF.